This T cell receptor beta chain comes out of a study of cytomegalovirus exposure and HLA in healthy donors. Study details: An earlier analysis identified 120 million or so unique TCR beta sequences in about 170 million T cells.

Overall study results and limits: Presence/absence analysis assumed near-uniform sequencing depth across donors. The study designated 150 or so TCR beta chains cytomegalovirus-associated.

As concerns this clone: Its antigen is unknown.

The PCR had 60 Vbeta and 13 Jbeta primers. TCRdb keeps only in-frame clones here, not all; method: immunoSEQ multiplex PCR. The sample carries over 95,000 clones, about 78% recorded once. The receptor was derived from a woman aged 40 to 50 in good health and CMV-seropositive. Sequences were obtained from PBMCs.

In DNA form, the CDR3 reads TGCGCCAGCTCCAGGGTTCCCTACGAGCAGTACTTC. As protein: CASSRVPYEQYF. This sequence joins TRBV10-2 and TRBJ2-7; D is possibly TRBD1 (5 bases). The V and J ends lost 8 bases and 2 bases respectively, with 10 bases between them. Germline V lookup: CDR1 WSHSY, CDR2 SAAADI. This CDR3 has 12 amino acids.